This is a list of T cell receptor beta chains from one sample in a study of shared clonotypes between healthy human individuals. The repertoire was sequenced with immunoSEQ multiplex PCR; TCRdb's copy has only in-frame clones and lacks some. This sample has some 1.1 million clones; roughly 77% occur once, and the top ten carry 0.85% to 1%. The specimen was memory CD4+ T cells from PBMCs. All receptors come from a man in his late teens or twenties in good health. Some clones in this sample may be carry-over from other donors' samples. Both conserved end residues are part of each CDR3. D genes are given only for firm matches. Expanded clones are given a class, and other clones once, few, many or no size at all.

d_call j_call v_call cdr3_length clone_size cdr3_nt cdr3_aa
NA TRBJ2-2 TRBV2 15 NA TGTGCCAGCAGTGTTGGAGCGACAGTGACCGGGGAGCTGTTTTTT CASSVGATVTGELFF
NA TRBJ2-7 TRBV19 14 NA TGTGCCAGTAGCAAGACGCCTCGGGCCTACGAGCAGTACTTC CASSKTPRAYEQYF
TRBD1 TRBJ1-1 TRBV30 14 NA TGTGCCTGGACCCAGGGACAGGGAACAGCTGAAGCTTTCTTT CAWTQGQGTAEAFF
NA TRBJ1-1 TRBV11-2 13 NA TGTGCCAGCAGCTTTGGGTTGACAGAAGAAGCTTTCTTT CASSFGLTEEAFF
NA TRBJ1-6 TRBV7-2 13 NA TGTGCCAGCAGCTTCGCCACCAATTCACCCCTCCACTTT CASSFATNSPLHF
NA TRBJ2-5 TRBV19 17 NA TGTGCCAGTAGCCCAATTCCCGTATGGTCGGGGCAAGAGACCCAGTACTTC CASSPIPVWSGQETQYF
TRBD2 TRBJ2-7 TRBV11-1 16 NA TGTGCCAGCAGCTTATTGACTAGCGGGGTCCCCTACGAGCAGTACTTC CASSLLTSGVPYEQYF
NA TRBJ2-7 TRBV2 14 NA TGTGCCAGCAGGCCCGCACGTGGGGGGTACGAGCAGTACTTC CASRPARGGYEQYF
TRBD1 TRBJ2-1 TRBV5-4 16 few TGTGCCAGCAGCTTGGCAGGGGACAGGGGGGACAATGAGCAGTTCTTC CASSLAGDRGDNEQFF
NA TRBJ1-1 TRBV18 17 many TGTGCCAGCTCACCAGTGCATCGGGACTCGAGAGCAACTGAAGCTTTCTTT CASSPVHRDSRATEAFF
TRBD2 TRBJ2-1 TRBV27 17 NA TGTGCCAGCAGTTTATGGGTTAGCGGGAGCTCCTACAATGAGCAGTTCTTC CASSLWVSGSSYNEQFF
NA TRBJ1-1 TRBV28 16 NA TGTGCCAGCAGTCCTCCCCCAGGGGTTTCAAACACTGAAGCTTTCTTT CASSPPPGVSNTEAFF
NA TRBJ1-5 TRBV27 15 NA TGTGCCAGCGGAGGGTGGGCCAGGGACAATCAGCCCCAGCATTTT CASGGWARDNQPQHF
TRBD1 TRBJ1-2 TRBV29-1 14 NA TGCAGCGTCCGAAGACAGGGAGCGCGGGATGGCTACACCTTC CSVRRQGARDGYTF
TRBD2 TRBJ2-7 TRBV4-1 16 NA TGCGCCAGCAGCCAAGGGGAGGGACTAGCAAATTACGAGCAGTACTTC CASSQGEGLANYEQYF
NA TRBJ1-2 TRBV4-2 14 NA TGTGCCAGCAGCCCTGTCCAGGGTAACGATGGCTACACCTTC CASSPVQGNDGYTF
TRBD1 TRBJ2-2 TRBV11-2 15 NA TGTGCCAGCAGCTTATTGCCAGGGGGCGTCGGGGAGCTGTTTTTT CASSLLPGGVGELFF
NA TRBJ2-2 TRBV2 15 many TGTGCCAGCAGCGCCCCGGGCGGGATGACCGGGGAGCTGTTTTTT CASSAPGGMTGELFF
TRBD2 TRBJ2-1 TRBV7-6 16 NA TGTGCCAGCAGCCCAGCGGGACTAGCGGGAGGCAATGAGCAGTTCTTC CASSPAGLAGGNEQFF
NA TRBJ2-2 TRBV5-1 14 NA TGCGCCAGCAGCTTGGAGCAGGGGCTCGGGGAGCTGTTTTTT CASSLEQGLGELFF
TRBD2 TRBJ2-1 TRBV7-2 16 NA TGTGCCAGCAGCTCCCGGACTAGCGGGAGTATACATGAGCAGTTCTTC CASSSRTSGSIHEQFF
NA TRBJ1-5 TRBV19 15 NA TGTGCCAGTACCTCCTGGGGGGAACGCAATCAGCCCCAGCATTTT CASTSWGERNQPQHF
NA TRBJ1-1 TRBV28 11 NA TGTGCCAGCACGGTGAACACTGAAGCTTTCTTT CASTVNTEAFF
NA TRBJ1-5 TRBV27 14 NA TGTGCCAGCACCCCAGAGAAGGGCAATCAGCCCCAGCATTTT CASTPEKGNQPQHF
NA TRBJ2-3 TRBV11-2 16 NA TGTGCCAGCAGGAAGGGGTCGGGGAATCAGGCAGATACGCAGTATTTT CASRKGSGNQADTQYF
NA TRBJ2-1 TRBV14 14 NA TGTGCCAGCAGCCAAGACCTAACTAGCTTTGAGCAGTTCTTC CASSQDLTSFEQFF
TRBD2 TRBJ2-7 TRBV5-4 13 NA TGTGCCAGCAGTTTTCCGGGGGGGTCGGGAGTCCGATTC CASSFPGGSGVRF
NA TRBJ2-7 TRBV5-6 15 NA TGTGCCAGCAGCAACCGGGACATTAGCTTCCACGAGCAGTACTTC CASSNRDISFHEQYF
NA TRBJ2-7 TRBV27 16 many TGTGCCAGCAGTTCGATCGGGAGTTCTCGAAGGAACGAGCAGTACTTC CASSSIGSSRRNEQYF
TRBD2 TRBJ2-5 TRBV18 15 NA TGTGCCAGCTCACCAGGGCTAGCGGTACAAGAGACCCAGTACTTC CASSPGLAVQETQYF
TRBD2 TRBJ2-3 TRBV28 18 NA TGTGCCAGCAGTTCCCCTCGCGGGAGACCCTCTAGCACAGATACGCAGTATTTT CASSSPRGRPSSTDTQYF
TRBD1 TRBJ1-3 TRBV5-1 15 once TGCGCCAGCAGCTCGACAGGGCTCTCTGGAAACACCATATATTTT CASSSTGLSGNTIYF
NA TRBJ1-1 TRBV30 13 NA TGTGCCTGGAGTGACACGGGGGCCACTGAAGCTTTCTTT CAWSDTGATEAFF
NA TRBJ1-3 TRBV10-3 15 few TGTGCCATCAGTGAGGGACCGAGCGCCGGAAACACCATATATTTT CAISEGPSAGNTIYF
NA TRBJ2-3 TRBV18 14 NA TGTGCCAGCTCACCACTTACCTTAGAGGATACGCAGTATTTT CASSPLTLEDTQYF
NA TRBJ2-3 TRBV27 13 NA TGTGCCAGCAGACCTGCGGGCACAGATACACAGTATTTT CASRPAGTDTQYF
TRBD1 TRBJ2-5 TRBV7-3 14 once TGTGCCAGCAGCTATACAGGGGAAGGGGAGACCCAGTACTTC CASSYTGEGETQYF
TRBD1 TRBJ1-2 TRBV28 14 NA TGTGCCAGCAGTACCGCCCTCCAGGGGGGGGGCTACACCTTC CASSTALQGGGYTF
NA TRBJ1-6 TRBV30 19 NA TGTGCCTGGAGTGTACAGCCGTTTGACCTTAGCTCCTATAATTCACCCCTCCACTTT CAWSVQPFDLSSYNSPLHF
TRBD1 TRBJ2-7 TRBV7-9 14 NA TGTGCCAGCGCCAGGACAGGACCGGCTTACGAGCAGTACTTC CASARTGPAYEQYF
NA TRBJ2-7 TRBV2 16 few TGTGCCAGCAGAGACACCCTCGGGACGGGATCCTACGAGCAGTACTTC CASRDTLGTGSYEQYF
NA TRBJ2-7 TRBV28 14 once TGTGCCACCTGGGGAGGCGGGGTCTATTACGAGCAGTACTTC CATWGGGVYYEQYF
TRBD2 TRBJ2-5 TRBV28 16 few TGTGCCAGCACCATGATAGCGGGAGTAAGACAAGAGACCCAGTACTTC CASTMIAGVRQETQYF
TRBD2 TRBJ2-7 TRBV5-6 15 NA TGTGCCAGCAGCTTTTGGGGACTAGCGGACTACGAGCAGTACTTC CASSFWGLADYEQYF
NA TRBJ1-1 TRBV19 13 NA TGTGCCAGTAGTCCCCTTGTGCTCACTGAAGCTTTCTTT CASSPLVLTEAFF
TRBD2 TRBJ2-1 TRBV7-2 15 once TGTGCCAGCAGCTCCGGAGGGACTAGCGGGAGTGAGCAGTTCTTC CASSSGGTSGSEQFF
TRBD1 TRBJ2-5 TRBV4-1 16 NA TGCGCCAGCAGCCAGGATCACAGGACAGGGGTGGAGACCCAGTACTTC CASSQDHRTGVETQYF
NA TRBJ1-2 TRBV28 15 few TGTGCCAGCAGACCCCGGGAGTCGAGGGGAACTGGCTACACCTTC CASRPRESRGTGYTF